This TCR beta chain came from a study of cytomegalovirus exposure and HLA in healthy donors. Primers included in the PCR were 60 Vbeta and 13 Jbeta primers. TCRdb keeps only in-frame clones here, not all; method: immunoSEQ multiplex PCR. The sample holds over 110,000 clones; roughly four fifths are singletons and the top ten take 9% to 10%. With respect to this clone: Its antigen is unidentified.

The length of the CDR3 is 13 residues. Trimming cost V 6 bases and J 6 bases; bases outside gene matches: 6. Germline assignment: CDR1 MDHEN and CDR2 SYDVKM. Whole-study results and caveats: Many donors carried some public TCRs, although rarity characterized most TCR sequences. Association of 16,951 TCR beta sequences with HLA alleles was found at 0.05 false discovery rate in a later analysis. In a later analysis, DRB1 alleles had the most associated TCRs; HLA-C alleles the fewest.

What was sequenced was PBMCs. The receptor's source is a woman aged 60-75 years in good health and CMV-seropositive. The chain is built from TRBV28 and TRBJ2-3, with 7 bases fitting TRBD2. CDR3 amino acids: CASSPTGRDTQYF. The CDR3 DNA reads TGTGCCAGCAGCCCCACCGGGAGGGATACGCAGTATTTT.